This T cell receptor beta chain comes out of a study of cytomegalovirus exposure and HLA in healthy donors. Study findings and constraints: An analysis was carried out at a later point. It showed that HLA-associated TCR beta chains were more clonally expanded than equally common non-associated chains. TCR beta chains numbering about 160 were designated cytomegalovirus-associated.

With regard to this clone: Antigen unknown. Relative to the germline gene, one junction end is altered; a read error may explain this.

Germline CDR1 and CDR2: SGDLS and YYNGEE. This CDR3 region has 11 residues. A multiplex PCR was run with 60 Vbeta primers and 13 Jbeta primers. Generated by immunoSEQ multiplex PCR, the TCRdb table keeps only in-frame clones and is missing some. This table holds roughly 110,000 clones, around 77% found once. The chain has TRBV9 and TRBJ1-2; TRBD1 agrees at 7 bases. Sequenced material: PBMCs. The TCR comes from a male donor in good health and CMV-seronegative. The CDR3 DNA is TGTGCCAGCAGCGGACGTGGGACAGCTTACTTC. Translated: CASSGRGTAYF.